This T cell receptor (beta chain) was sequenced in a study of cytotoxic CD8 clonotypes in ibrutinib-treated CLL. Turning to the study itself: Average yields of approximately 260,000 productive templates and 94,082 productive rearrangements characterized the samples. The study's findings and limits: Sustained-remission patients were sampled at one set of times and progressing patients at different ones.

Produced via immunoSEQ multiplex PCR; TCRdb's table is partial and in-frame only. Among fewer than 400,000 clones, over 60% were seen once, and the ten largest hold roughly 6.8%. The CDR3 contains 14 residues. Germline loops: CDR1 MNHEY, CDR2 SMNVEV (reference sequence). Trimming cost V 6 bases and J 8 bases; bases outside gene matches: 9. Points on this clone: Its antigen is undetermined.

The chain couples TRBV27 to TRBJ2-1; 8 bases are shared with TRBD1. The sequencing used PBMCs, collected after 36 months of ibrutinib treatment. The clonotype originates from a human donor with chronic lymphocytic leukemia. The CDR3 DNA reads as TGTGCCAGCAGCCGAGGACAGGGCGCGTATGAGCAGTTCTTC. This gives the protein CASSRGQGAYEQFF.